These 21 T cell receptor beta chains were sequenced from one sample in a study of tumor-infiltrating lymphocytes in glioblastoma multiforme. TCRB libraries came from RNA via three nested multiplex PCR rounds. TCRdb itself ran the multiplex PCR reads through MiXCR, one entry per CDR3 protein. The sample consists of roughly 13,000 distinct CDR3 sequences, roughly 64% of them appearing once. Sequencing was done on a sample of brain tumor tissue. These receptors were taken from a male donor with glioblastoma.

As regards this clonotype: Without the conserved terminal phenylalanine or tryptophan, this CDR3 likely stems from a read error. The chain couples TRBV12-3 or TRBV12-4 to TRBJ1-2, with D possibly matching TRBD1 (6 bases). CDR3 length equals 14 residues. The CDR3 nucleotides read TGTGCCAACAGTTTAGTCGGGGGCCGCTATGGCTACACCCTC. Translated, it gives CANSLVGGRYGYTL.

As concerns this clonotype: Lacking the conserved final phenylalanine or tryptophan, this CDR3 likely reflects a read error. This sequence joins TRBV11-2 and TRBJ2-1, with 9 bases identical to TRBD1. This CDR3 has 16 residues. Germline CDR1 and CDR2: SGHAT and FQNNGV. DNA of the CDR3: TGTGCCAGCAGCCGCGACAGGGGGAAGGTCAACGATGACCAGTTCCTC. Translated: CASSRDRGKVNDDQFL.

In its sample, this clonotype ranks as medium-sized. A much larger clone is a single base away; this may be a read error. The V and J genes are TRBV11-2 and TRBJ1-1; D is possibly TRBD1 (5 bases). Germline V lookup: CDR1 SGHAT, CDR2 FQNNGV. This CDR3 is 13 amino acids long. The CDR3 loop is CAGSQQVATEAFF. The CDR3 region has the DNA TGTGCCGGCAGCCAACAGGTGGCAACTGAAGCTTTCTTT.

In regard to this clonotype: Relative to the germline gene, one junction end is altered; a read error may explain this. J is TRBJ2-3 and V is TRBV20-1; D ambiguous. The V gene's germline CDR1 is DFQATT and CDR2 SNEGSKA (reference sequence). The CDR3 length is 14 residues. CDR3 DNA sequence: TGCAGTGCTAGAGTTACTAACGGCACAGAAACGCAGTATTTT. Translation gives CSARVTNGTETQYF.

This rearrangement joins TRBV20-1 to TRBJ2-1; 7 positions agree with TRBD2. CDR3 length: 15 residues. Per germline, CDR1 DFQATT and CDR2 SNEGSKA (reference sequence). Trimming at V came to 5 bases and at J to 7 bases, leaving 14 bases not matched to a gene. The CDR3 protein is CSAGASGTTNNEQFF. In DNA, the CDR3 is TGCAGTGCTGGAGCCTCCGGGACTACCAATAATGAGCAGTTCTTC.

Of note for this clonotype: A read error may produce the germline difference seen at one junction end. CDR3 in DNA: TGTGCCTGCAGTTGGGACAGGCGGGATGGCTACACCTTC. This gives the protein CACSWDRRDGYTF. The chain links TRBV12-3 or TRBV12-4 to TRBJ1-2; 8 bases line up with TRBD1. The CDR3 covers 13 residues.

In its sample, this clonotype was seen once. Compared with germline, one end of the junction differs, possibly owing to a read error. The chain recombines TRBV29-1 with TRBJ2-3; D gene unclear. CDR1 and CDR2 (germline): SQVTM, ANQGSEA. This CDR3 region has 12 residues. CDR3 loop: CNVEVATDTQYF. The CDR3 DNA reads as TGCAACGTTGAGGTCGCCACAGATACGCAGTATTTT.

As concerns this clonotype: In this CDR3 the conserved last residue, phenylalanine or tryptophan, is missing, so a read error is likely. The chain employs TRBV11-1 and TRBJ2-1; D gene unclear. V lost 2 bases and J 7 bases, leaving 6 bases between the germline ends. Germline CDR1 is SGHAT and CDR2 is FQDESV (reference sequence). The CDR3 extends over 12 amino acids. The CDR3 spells CASSLIGNEQFL. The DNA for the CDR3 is TGTGCCAGCAGCTTAATTGGGAATGAGCAGTTCCTA.

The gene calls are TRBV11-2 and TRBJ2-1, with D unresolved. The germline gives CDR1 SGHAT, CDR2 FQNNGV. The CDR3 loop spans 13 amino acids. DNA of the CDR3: TGTGTTAGCAGCTTAGATAGCTGGAATGAGCAGTTCTTC. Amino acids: CVSSLDSWNEQFF.

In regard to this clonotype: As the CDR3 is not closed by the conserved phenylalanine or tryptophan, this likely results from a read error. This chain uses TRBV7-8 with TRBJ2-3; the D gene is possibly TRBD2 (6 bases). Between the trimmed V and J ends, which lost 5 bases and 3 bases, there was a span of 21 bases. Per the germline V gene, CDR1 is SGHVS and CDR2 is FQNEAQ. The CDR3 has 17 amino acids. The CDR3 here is CASSPRLVVEGTDTQYL. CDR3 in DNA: TGTGCCAGCAGCCCGAGACTAGTGGTAGAAGGAACAGATACGCAGTATTTG.

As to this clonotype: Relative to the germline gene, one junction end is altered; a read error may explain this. CDR3 in amino acids: CASSSGTGGETQHF. CDR3 nucleotide sequence: TGTGCCAGCAGCTCCGGGACAGGGGGAGAGACCCAGCACTTC. The chain carries TRBV11-2 and TRBJ2-5; the match to TRBD1 covers 11 bases. The V gene's germline CDR1 is SGHAT and CDR2 FQNNGV. The CDR3 contains 14 residues.

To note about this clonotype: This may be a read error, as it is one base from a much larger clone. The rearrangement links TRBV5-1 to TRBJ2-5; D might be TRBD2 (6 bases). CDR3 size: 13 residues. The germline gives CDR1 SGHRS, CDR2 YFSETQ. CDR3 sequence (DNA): TGCGCCAGCCGCCGCGGGGAGAAAGAGATCCAGTACTTC. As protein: CASRRGEKEIQYF.

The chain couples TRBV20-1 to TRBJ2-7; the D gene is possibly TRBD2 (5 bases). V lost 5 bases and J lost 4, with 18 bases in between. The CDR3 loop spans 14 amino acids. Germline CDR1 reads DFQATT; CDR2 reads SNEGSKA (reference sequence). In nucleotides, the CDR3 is TGCAGTGCTTCTATAGAGGGTAGCAGATACGAGCAGTACTTC. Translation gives CSASIEGSRYEQYF.

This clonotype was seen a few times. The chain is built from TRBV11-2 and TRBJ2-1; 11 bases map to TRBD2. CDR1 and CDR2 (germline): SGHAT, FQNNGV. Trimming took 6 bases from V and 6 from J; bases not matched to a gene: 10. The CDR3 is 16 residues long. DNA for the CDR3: TGTGCCAGCAGGGTTAGCGGGAGGGTAAGCGCCAATGAGCAGTTCTTC. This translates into CASRVSGRVSANEQFF.

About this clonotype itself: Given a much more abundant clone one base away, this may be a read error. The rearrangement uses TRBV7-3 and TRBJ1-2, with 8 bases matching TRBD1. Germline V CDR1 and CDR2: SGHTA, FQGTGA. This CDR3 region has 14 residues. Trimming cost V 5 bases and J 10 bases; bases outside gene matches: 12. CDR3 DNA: TGTGCCAGCAGCCTCGGACAGGGCACAGATGACTACACCTTC. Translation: CASSLGQGTDDYTF.

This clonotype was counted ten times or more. CDR3 DNA: TGTGCCAGCAGCTTTCAGCCCAACACTGAAGCTTTCTTT. Amino acid sequence: CASSFQPNTEAFF. The V and J genes are TRBV7-9 and TRBJ1-1; unclear D gene. V lost 3 bases and J lost 2, with 7 bases in between. The germline gives CDR1 SEHNR, CDR2 FQNEAQ (reference sequence). CDR3 length: 13 residues.

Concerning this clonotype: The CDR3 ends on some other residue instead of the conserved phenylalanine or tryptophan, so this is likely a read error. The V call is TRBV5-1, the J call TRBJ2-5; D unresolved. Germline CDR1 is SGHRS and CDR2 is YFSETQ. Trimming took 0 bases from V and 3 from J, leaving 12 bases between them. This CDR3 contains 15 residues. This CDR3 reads CASSLDMGSEETQYS. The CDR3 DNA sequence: TGCGCCAGCAGCTTGGACATGGGCAGTGAAGAGACCCAGTACTCC.

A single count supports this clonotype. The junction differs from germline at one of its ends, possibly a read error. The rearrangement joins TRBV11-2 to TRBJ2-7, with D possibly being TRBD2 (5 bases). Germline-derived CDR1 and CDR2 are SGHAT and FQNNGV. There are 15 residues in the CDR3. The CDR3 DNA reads TGTGCCATCAGCTTCTCTAGCCTAGCACTATACAAGCAGCACTTC. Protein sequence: CAISFSSLALYKQHF.

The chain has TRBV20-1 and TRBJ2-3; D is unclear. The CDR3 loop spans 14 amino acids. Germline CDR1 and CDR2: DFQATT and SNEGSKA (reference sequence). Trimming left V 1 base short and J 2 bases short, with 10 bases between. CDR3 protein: CSARVTRFTDTQYF. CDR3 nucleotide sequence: TGCAGTGCTAGAGTTACGAGATTCACAGATACGCAGTATTTT.

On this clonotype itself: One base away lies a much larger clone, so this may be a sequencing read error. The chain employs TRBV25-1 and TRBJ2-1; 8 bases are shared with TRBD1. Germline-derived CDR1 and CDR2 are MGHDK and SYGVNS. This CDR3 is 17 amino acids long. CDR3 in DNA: TGTGCCAGCAGTGAAAGCAAGGGACAGGATACTCTCAATAAGCAGTTCTTC. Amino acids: CASSESKGQDTLNKQFF. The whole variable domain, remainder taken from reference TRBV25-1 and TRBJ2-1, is EADIYQTPRYLVIGTGKKITLECSQTMGHDKMYWYQQDPGMELHLIHYSYGVNSTEKGDLSSESTVSRIRTEHFPLTLESARPSHTSQYLCASSESKGQDTLNKQFFGPGTRLTVL.

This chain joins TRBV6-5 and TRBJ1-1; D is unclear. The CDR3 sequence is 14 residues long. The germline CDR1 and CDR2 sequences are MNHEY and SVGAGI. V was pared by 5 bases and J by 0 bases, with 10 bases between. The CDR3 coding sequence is TGTGCCAGCAGTGTGACGGCTATGAACACTGAAGCTTTCTTT. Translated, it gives CASSVTAMNTEAFF.